This entry is about one TCR beta chain. Clones were read by immunoSEQ multiplex PCR, and TCRdb kept only the in-frame ones, dropping some. Found here are roughly 51,000 clones, nearly 90% of them singletons; the top ten hold approximately 12%. Germline V lookup: CDR1 SGHTA, CDR2 FQGNSA. The CDR3 covers 13 residues. The V gene lost 7 bases and the J gene lost 10 bases, with 19 bases spanning the gap. This specimen belongs to a study of OX40 agonist ivuxolimab in advanced cancers. In the study overall: Ivuxolimab was administered intravenously to patients at 0.01 to 10 mg/kg every 2 weeks.

The clonotype originates from an adult with an advanced solid tumor such as melanoma, head and neck, liver or kidney cancer. Sequencing was performed on CD4+ or CD8+ T cells sorted from blood, taken in a trial of the OX40 agonist ivuxolimab. The chain has TRBV7-2 and TRBJ1-1; a possible D gene is TRBD1 (5 bases). CDR3 in amino acids: CASKPQEGRGAFF. CDR3 coding DNA: TGTGCCAGCAAACCTCAGGAAGGGAGGGGAGCTTTCTTT.